The sequence of this T cell receptor (beta chain) was determined in a study of technical replicates of blood from a handful of donors. TCRdb's copy holds only in-frame clones and misses some; the assay was immunoSEQ multiplex PCR. The sample contains more than 90,000 clones, 90% to 97% of which appear only once. V dropped 0 bases and J dropped 2 bases, with 10 bases sitting between them. Per the germline V gene, CDR1 is SEHNR and CDR2 is FQNEAQ (reference sequence). The CDR3 totals 15 residues. The sample consisted of T cells isolated from PBMCs. The TCR sequence derives from a human donor in good health. This sequence joins TRBV7-9 and TRBJ2-5; D perhaps matches TRBD1 (6 bases). In DNA, the CDR3 is TGTGCCAGCAGCTTAGCGTGGACAGATCAAGAGACCCAGTACTTC. Its translation is CASSLAWTDQETQYF.